This T cell receptor beta chain was captured by sequencing in a study of radiation and T cells in renal cell carcinoma. Background on the study: Nephrectomy followed 15 Gy stereotactic body radiation by 4 weeks.

This CDR3 has 14 residues. V was cut by 7 bases and J by 7 bases, with 17 bases left in between. Germline CDR1 reads SNHLY; CDR2 reads FYNNEI. Profiling relied on immunoSEQ multiplex PCR, and the TCRdb table lists in-frame clones only, not all of them. Among approximately 100,000 clones listed, less than 90% were seen once. Time point described: baseline pretreatment blood. Noted treatment: 15 Gy SBRT to primary tumor, nephrectomy 4 weeks later. This renal cell carcinoma was of the clear cell type. This TCR was sampled from a man between 45 and 60 years old with renal cell carcinoma. Sequencing used blood, obtained from a patient whose treatment included radiotherapy and nephrectomy. This chain uses TRBV2 with TRBJ1-5, with D possibly TRBD1 on 6 matching bases. The DNA for the CDR3 is TGTGCCAGCACCGAGGGGGGAGAACAGCAGCCCCAGCATTTT. Amino acid sequence: CASTEGGEQQPQHF. Full variable domain (outside the CDR3, taken from reference TRBV2 and TRBJ1-5): EPEVTQTPSHQVTQMGQEVILRCVPISNHLYFYWYRQILGQKVEFLVSFYNNEISEKSEIFDDQFSVERPDGSNFTLKIRSTKLEDSAMYFCASTEGGEQQPQHFGDGTRLSIL.